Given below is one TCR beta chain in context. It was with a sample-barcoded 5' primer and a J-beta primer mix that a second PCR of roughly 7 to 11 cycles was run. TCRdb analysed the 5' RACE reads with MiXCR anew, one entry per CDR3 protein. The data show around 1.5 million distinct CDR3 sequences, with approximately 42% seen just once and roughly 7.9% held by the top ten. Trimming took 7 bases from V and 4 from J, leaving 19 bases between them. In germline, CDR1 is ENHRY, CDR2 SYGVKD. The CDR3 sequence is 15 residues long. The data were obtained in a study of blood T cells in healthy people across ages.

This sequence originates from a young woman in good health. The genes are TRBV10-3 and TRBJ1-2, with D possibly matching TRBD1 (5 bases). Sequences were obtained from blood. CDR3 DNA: TGTGCCATCACCGGAGGGGCGGGTAGTACCTATGGCTACACCTTC. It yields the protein CAITGGAGSTYGYTF.